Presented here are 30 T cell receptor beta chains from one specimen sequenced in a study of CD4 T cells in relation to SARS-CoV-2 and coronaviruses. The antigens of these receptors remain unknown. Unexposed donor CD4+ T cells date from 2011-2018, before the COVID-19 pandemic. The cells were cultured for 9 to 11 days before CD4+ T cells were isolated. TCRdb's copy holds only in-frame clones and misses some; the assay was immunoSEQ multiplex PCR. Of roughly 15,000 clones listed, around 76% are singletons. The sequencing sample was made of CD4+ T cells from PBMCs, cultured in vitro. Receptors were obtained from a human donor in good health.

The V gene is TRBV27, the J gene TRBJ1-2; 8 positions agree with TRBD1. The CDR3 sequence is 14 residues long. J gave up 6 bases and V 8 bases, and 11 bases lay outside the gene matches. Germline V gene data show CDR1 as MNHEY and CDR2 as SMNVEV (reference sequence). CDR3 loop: CASSTGWDRNGYTF. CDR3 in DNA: TGTGCCAGCTCAACCGGGTGGGACAGGAATGGCTACACCTTC.

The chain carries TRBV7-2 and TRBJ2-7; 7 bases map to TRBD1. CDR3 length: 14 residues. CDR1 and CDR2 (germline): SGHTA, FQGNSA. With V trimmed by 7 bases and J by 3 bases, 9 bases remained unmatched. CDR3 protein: CASTLGAGGYEQYF. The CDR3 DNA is TGTGCCAGCACCCTAGGGGCAGGGGGCTACGAGCAGTACTTC.

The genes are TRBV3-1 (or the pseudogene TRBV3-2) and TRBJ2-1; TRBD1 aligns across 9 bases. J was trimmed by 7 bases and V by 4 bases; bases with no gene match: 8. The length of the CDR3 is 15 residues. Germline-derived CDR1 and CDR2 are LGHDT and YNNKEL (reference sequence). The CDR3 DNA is TGTGCCAGCAGCCTTGGGACAGGGCCGGGGAATGAGCAGTTCTTC. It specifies CASSLGTGPGNEQFF.

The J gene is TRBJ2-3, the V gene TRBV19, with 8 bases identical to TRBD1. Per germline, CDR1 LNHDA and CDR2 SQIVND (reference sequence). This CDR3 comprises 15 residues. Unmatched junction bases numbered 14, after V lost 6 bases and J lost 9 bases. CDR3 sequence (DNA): TGTGCCAGTAGCGACAGGGGACTCTCACAGATAACGCAGTATTTT. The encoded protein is CASSDRGLSQITQYF.

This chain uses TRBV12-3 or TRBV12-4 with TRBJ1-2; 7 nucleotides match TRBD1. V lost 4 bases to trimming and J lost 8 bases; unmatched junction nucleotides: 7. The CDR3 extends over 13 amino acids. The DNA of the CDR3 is TGTGCCAGCAGTTACGGGACAGATCTGGGCTACACCTTC. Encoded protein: CASSYGTDLGYTF.

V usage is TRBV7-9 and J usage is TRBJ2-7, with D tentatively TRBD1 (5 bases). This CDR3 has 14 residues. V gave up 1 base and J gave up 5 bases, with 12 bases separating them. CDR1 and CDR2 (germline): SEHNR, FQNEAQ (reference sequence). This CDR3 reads CASSLDAGQDEQYF. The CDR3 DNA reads TGTGCCAGCAGCTTAGATGCAGGGCAGGACGAGCAGTACTTC.

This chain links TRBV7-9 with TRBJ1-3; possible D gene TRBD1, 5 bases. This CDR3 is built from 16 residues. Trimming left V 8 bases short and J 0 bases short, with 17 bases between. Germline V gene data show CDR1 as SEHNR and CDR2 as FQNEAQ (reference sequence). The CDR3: CASPGTADRSGNTIYF. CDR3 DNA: TGTGCCAGCCCCGGGACGGCAGACCGCTCTGGAAACACCATATATTTT.

CDR3 nucleotides: TGTGCCAGCAGCTTAGTGCGAGATTATGAGCAGTTCTTC. It codes for CASSLVRDYEQFF. This chain joins TRBV11-2 and TRBJ2-1, with D unresolved. The CDR3 extends over 13 amino acids. Germline CDR1 and CDR2: SGHAT and FQNNGV. Trimming took 1 base from V and 8 from J, leaving 9 bases between them.

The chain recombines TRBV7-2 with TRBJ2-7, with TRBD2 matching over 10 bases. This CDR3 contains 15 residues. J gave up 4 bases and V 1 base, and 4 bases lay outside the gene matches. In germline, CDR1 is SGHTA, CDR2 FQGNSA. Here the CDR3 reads CASSLGPAGGYEQYF. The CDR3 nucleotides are TGTGCCAGCAGCTTAGGGCCAGCGGGAGGGTACGAGCAGTACTTC.

The CDR3 loop is CASSVAMNTEAFF. DNA of the CDR3: TGTGCCAGCAGCGTAGCGATGAACACTGAAGCTTTCTTT. V is TRBV9 and J is TRBJ1-1; D remains ambiguous. Germline-derived CDR1 and CDR2 are SGDLS and YYNGEE. This CDR3 comprises 13 residues. The V gene lost 0 bases and the J gene lost 0 bases, with 3 bases spanning the gap.

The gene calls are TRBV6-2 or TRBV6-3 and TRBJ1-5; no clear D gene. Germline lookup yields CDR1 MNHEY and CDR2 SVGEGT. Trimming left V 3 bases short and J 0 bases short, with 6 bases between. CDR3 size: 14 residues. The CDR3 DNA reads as TGTGCCAGCAGTTATCAGAATAGCAATCAGCCCCAGCATTTT. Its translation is CASSYQNSNQPQHF.

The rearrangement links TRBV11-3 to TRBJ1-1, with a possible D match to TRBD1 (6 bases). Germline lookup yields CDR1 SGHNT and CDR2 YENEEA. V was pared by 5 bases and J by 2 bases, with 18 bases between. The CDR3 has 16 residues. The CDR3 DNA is TGTGCCAGCAGCCCTGGGGGGCGGCAGGGAAACACTGAAGCTTTCTTT. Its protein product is CASSPGGRQGNTEAFF. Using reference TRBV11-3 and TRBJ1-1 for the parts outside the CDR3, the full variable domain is EAGVVQSPRYKIIEKKQPVAFWCNPISGHNTLYWYLQNLGQGPELLIRYENEEAVDDSQLPKDRFSAERLKGVDSTLKIQPAELGDSAVYLCASSPGGRQGNTEAFFGQGTRLTVV.

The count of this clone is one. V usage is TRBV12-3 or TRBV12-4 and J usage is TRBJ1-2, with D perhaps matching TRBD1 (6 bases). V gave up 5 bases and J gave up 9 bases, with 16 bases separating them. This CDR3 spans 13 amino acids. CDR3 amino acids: CASSTTGSESYTF. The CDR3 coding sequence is TGTGCCAGCAGTACGACAGGTTCTGAGAGCTACACCTTC.

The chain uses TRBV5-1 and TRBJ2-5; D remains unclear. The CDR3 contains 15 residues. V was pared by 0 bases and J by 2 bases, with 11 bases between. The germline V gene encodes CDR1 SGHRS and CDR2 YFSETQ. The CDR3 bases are TGCGCCAGCAGCTTGGTCGGCCAGAAACAAGAGACCCAGTACTTC. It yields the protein CASSLVGQKQETQYF.

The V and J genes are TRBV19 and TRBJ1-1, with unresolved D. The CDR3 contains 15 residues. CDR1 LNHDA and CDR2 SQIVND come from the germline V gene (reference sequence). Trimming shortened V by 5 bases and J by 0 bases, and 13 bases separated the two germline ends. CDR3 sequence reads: CASSPASRMNTEAFF. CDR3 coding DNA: TGTGCCAGTAGTCCCGCGAGCAGGATGAACACTGAAGCTTTCTTT.

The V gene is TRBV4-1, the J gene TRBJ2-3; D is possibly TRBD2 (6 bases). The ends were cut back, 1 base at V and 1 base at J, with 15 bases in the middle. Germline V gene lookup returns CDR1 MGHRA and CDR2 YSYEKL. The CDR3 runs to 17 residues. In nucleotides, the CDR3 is TGCGCCAGCAGCCAAGGGACTACCGCTGCTGGCACAGATACGCAGTATTTT. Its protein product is CASSQGTTAAGTDTQYF.

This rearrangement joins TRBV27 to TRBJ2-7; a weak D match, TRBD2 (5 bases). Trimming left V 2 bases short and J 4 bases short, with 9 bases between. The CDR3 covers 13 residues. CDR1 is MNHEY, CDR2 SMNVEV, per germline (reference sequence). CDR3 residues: CASSLSTRYEQYF. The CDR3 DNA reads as TGTGCCAGCAGTTTAAGCACTAGATACGAGCAGTACTTC.

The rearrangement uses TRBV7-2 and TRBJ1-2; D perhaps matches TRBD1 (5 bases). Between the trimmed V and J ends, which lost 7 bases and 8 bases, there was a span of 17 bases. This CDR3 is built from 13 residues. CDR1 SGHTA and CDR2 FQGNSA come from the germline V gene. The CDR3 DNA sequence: TGTGCCAGCAAGGGGTGGGGTTTAAGGGGCTACACCTTC. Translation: CASKGWGLRGYTF.

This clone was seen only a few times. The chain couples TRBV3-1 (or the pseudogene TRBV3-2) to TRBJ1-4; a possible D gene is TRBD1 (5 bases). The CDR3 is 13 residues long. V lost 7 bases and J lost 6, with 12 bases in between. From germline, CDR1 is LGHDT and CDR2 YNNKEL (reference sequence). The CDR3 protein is CASNQGKDEKLFF. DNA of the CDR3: TGTGCCAGCAACCAGGGAAAGGATGAAAAACTGTTTTTT.

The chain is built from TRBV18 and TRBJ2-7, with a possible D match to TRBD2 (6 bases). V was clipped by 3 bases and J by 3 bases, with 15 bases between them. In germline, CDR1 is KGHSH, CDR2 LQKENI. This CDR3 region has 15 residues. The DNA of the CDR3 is TGTGCCAGCTCACCGACCGGGACTCCTATCTACGAGCAGTACTTC. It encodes CASSPTGTPIYEQYF.

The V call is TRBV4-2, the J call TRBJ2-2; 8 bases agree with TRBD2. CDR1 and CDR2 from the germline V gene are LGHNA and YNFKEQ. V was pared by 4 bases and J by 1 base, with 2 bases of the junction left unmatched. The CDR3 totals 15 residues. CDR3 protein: CASSPGGGNTGELFF. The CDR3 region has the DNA TGTGCCAGCAGCCCCGGGGGGGGGAACACCGGGGAGCTGTTTTTT.

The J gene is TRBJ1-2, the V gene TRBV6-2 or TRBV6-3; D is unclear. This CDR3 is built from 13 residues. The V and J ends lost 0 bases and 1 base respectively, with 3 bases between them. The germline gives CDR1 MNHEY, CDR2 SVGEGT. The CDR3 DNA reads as TGTGCCAGCAGTTACTCCAGTAACTATGGCTACACCTTC. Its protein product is CASSYSSNYGYTF.

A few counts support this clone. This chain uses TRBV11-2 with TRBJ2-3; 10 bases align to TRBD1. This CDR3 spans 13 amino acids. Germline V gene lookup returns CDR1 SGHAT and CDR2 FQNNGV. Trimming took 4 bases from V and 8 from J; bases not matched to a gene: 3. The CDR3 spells CASSSGDRGTQYF. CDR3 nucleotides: TGTGCCAGCAGCTCGGGGGACAGGGGTACGCAGTATTTT.

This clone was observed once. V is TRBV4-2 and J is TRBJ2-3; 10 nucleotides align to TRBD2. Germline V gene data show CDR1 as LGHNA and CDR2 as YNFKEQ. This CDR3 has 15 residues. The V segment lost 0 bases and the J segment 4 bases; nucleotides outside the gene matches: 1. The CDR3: CASSQEAGGPDTQYF. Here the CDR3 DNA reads TGTGCCAGCAGCCAAGAAGCGGGAGGGCCAGATACGCAGTATTTT.

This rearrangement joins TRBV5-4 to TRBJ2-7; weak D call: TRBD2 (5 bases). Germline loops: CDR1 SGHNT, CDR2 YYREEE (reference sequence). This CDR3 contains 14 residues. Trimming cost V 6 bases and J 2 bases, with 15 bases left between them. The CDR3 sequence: CASTQAGRPYEQYF. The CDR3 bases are TGTGCCAGCACCCAGGCTGGGAGACCCTACGAGCAGTACTTC.

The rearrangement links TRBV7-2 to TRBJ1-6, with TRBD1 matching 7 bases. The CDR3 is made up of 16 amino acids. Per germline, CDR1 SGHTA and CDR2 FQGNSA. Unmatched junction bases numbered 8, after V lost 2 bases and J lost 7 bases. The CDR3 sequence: CASSLFPPGQNSPLHF. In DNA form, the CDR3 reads TGTGCCAGCAGCTTATTCCCCCCGGGACAGAATTCACCCCTCCACTTT.

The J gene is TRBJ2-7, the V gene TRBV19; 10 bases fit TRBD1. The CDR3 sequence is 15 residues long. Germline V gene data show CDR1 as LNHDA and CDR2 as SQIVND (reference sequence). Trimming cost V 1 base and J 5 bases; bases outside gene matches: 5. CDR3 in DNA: TGTGCCAGTAGTATAGTTGGGACAGGGGACGACGAGCAGTACTTC. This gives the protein CASSIVGTGDDEQYF. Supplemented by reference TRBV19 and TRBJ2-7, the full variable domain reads DGGITQSPKYLFRKEGQNVTLSCEQNLNHDAMYWYRQDPGQGLRLIYYSQIVNDFQKGDIAEGYSVSREKKESFPLTVTSAQKNPTAFYLCASSIVGTGDDEQYFGPGTRLTVT.

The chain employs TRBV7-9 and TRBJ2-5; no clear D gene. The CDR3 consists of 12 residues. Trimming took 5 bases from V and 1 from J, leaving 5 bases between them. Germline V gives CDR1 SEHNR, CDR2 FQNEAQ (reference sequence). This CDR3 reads CASSRTQETQYF. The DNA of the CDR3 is TGTGCCAGCAGCCGGACCCAAGAGACCCAGTACTTC.

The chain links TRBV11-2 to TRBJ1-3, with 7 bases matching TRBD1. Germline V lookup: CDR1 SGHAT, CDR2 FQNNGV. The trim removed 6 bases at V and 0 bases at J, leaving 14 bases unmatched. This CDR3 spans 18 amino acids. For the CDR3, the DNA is TGTGCCAGCAGACAGTTGCCTTGGGACAGTCACTCTGGAAACACCATATATTTT. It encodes CASRQLPWDSHSGNTIYF.

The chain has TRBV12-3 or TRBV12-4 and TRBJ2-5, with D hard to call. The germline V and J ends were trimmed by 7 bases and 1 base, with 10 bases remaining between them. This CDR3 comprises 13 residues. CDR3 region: CASTPNSQETQYF. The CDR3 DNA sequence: TGTGCCAGCACCCCGAACAGCCAAGAGACCCAGTACTTC.